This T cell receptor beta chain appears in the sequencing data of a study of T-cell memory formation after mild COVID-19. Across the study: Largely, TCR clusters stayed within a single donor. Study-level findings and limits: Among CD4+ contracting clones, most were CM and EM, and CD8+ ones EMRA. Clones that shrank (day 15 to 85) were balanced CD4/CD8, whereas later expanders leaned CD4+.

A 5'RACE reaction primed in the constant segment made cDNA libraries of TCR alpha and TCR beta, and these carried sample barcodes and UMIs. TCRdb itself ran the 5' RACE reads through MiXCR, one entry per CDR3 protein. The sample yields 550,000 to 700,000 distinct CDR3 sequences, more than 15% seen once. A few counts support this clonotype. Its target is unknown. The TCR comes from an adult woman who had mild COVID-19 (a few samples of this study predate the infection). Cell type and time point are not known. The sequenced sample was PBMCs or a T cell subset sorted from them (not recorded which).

The CDR3 is CASSLLRDGNEKLFF. Here the CDR3 DNA reads TGTGCCAGCAGCCTCCTACGGGACGGGAATGAAAAACTGTTTTTT. J is TRBJ1-4 and V is TRBV7-8; a weak D match, TRBD1 (5 bases). Deletions cut 5 bases from V and 5 bases from J, with 15 bases between. CDR3 length equals 15 residues. Germline V gene sequence: CDR1 SGHVS, CDR2 FQNEAQ. Using reference TRBV7-8 and TRBJ1-4 for the parts outside the CDR3, the full variable domain is GAGVSQSPRYKVAKRGQDVALRCDPISGHVSLFWYQQALGQGPEFLTYFQNEAQLDKSGLPSDRFFAERPEGSVSTLKIQRTQQEDSAVYLCASSLLRDGNEKLFFGSGTQLSVL.